These 9 T cell receptor beta chains were all obtained from the same sample, sequenced in a study of blood T cell repertoires in COVID-19. TCRdb's table, derived via immunoSEQ multiplex PCR, lists solely in-frame clones and lacks some. The table shows 280,000 or so clones, with about nine tenths occurring only once. Sequenced: peripheral blood. Source of these receptors: a woman under 40 who had recovered from COVID-19.

This rearrangement joins TRBV3-1 (or the pseudogene TRBV3-2) to TRBJ1-5; D is unresolved. The CDR3 spans 13 residues. V gave up 4 bases and J gave up 3 bases, with 7 bases separating them. Germline V gene sequence: CDR1 LGHDT, CDR2 YNNKEL (reference sequence). CDR3 sequence: CASSPATNQPQHF. The CDR3 coding sequence is TGTGCCAGCAGCCCCGCTACCAATCAGCCCCAGCATTTT.

The V gene is TRBV28, the J gene TRBJ1-5; D uncertain. V shed 5 bases and J shed 1 base, with 9 bases lying between them. Germline V gene lookup returns CDR1 MDHEN and CDR2 SYDVKM. The CDR3 sequence is 14 residues long. The CDR3 DNA reads TGTGCCAGCAGTACCCCGGGGAGCAATCAGCCCCAGCATTTT. The encoded protein is CASSTPGSNQPQHF.

The chain recombines TRBV7-2 with TRBJ2-6; possible D gene TRBD2, 5 bases. The CDR3 totals 15 residues. Germline-derived CDR1 and CDR2 are SGHTA and FQGNSA. V gave up 3 bases and J gave up 0 bases, with 6 bases separating them. The CDR3 region is CASSLGSSGANVLTF. In DNA, the CDR3 is TGTGCCAGCAGCTTGGGGAGCTCTGGGGCCAACGTCCTGACTTTC.

This clone was detected once. The chain joins TRBV5-1 to TRBJ2-7; D gene uncertain. V gave up 0 bases and J gave up 5 bases, with 18 bases separating them. The CDR3 is 16 amino acids. Germline V gene data show CDR1 as SGHRS and CDR2 as YFSETQ. CDR3 residues: CASSLDRRQAPDEQYF. The CDR3 DNA reads as TGCGCCAGCAGCTTGGACAGACGTCAAGCACCAGACGAGCAGTACTTC.

The J gene is TRBJ2-7, the V gene TRBV20-1; the match to TRBD1 covers 12 bases. Germline-derived CDR1 and CDR2 are DFQATT and SNEGSKA (reference sequence). The CDR3 totals 14 residues. The trim removed 3 bases at V and 5 bases at J, leaving 5 bases unmatched. The CDR3 DNA follows: TGCAGTGCTAGTGTGGGACAGGGGGCACACGAGCAGTACTTC. This encodes CSASVGQGAHEQYF.

The chain carries TRBV24-1 and TRBJ2-1; D possibly corresponds to TRBD2 (7 bases). Germline V gene data show CDR1 as KGHDR and CDR2 as SFDVKD. The CDR3 length is 16 residues. Trimming left V 3 bases short and J 3 bases short, with 14 bases between. Here the CDR3 DNA reads TGTGCCACCAGTGATGTGGGGGGGCCTTACTACAATGAGCAGTTCTTC. This translates into CATSDVGGPYYNEQFF.

The chain recombines TRBV11-3 with TRBJ2-3; 10 bases line up with TRBD1. V lost 5 bases, J lost 3 bases, and 5 bases stayed unmatched. Germline CDR1 SGHNT, CDR2 YENEEA. The CDR3 has 15 amino acids. The CDR3 protein is CASSPGQGPTDTQYF. CDR3 in DNA: TGTGCCAGCAGCCCGGGACAGGGGCCAACAGATACGCAGTATTTT.

The CDR3 sequence is CATKGGWTEAFF. The CDR3 nucleotides read TGTGCCACCAAGGGGGGGTGGACTGAAGCTTTCTTT. The V gene is TRBV19, the J gene TRBJ1-1, with D possibly matching TRBD1 (6 bases). This CDR3 region has 12 residues. Germline-derived CDR1 and CDR2 are LNHDA and SQIVND (reference sequence). The ends were cut back, 10 bases at V and 5 bases at J, with 14 bases in the middle.

The chain has TRBV28 and TRBJ1-2; 7 nucleotides line up with TRBD1. Germline trimming cut 2 bases from V and 14 bases from J; bases unmatched to any gene: 5. The CDR3 covers 11 residues. CDR1 and CDR2 from the germline V gene are MDHEN and SYDVKM. CDR3 amino acids: CASSLEGALTF. CDR3 in DNA: TGTGCCAGCAGTTTAGAGGGGGCGCTAACCTTC.